This TCR beta chain was sequenced during a study of blood T cell repertoires in COVID-19. On the study more broadly: Material from acute and convalescent COVID-19 was sourced from the United States, Italy and Spain. T cells, B-cell-depleted T cells, or PBMCs supplied cDNA or gDNA.

In the source study's methods: Reference gene primers were amplified, and this amplification served to estimate nucleated cell counts. Only in-frame clones appear in the TCRdb table, and some are missing; sequencing was by immunoSEQ multiplex PCR. The V and J calls and clone size were taken over from that table, and D and trimming were inferred from the DNA. This table holds about 160,000 clones, around 92% found once. Patients at the Seattle site were enrolled during active infection and followed longitudinally. The CDR3 is 15 residues long. CDR1 and CDR2 (germline): KGHDR, SFDVKD. Trimming cost V 2 bases and J 14 bases; bases outside gene matches: 9.

This sequence was found in a man aged 30-40 years with COVID-19, enrolled during active disease. The chain links TRBV24-1 to TRBJ2-1; 12 bases map to TRBD2. Sequenced: peripheral blood. DNA for the CDR3: TGTGCCACCAGTGATTCTCGCCTAGCGGGAGGGCTAAAGTTCTTC. Translated: CATSDSRLAGGLKFF.